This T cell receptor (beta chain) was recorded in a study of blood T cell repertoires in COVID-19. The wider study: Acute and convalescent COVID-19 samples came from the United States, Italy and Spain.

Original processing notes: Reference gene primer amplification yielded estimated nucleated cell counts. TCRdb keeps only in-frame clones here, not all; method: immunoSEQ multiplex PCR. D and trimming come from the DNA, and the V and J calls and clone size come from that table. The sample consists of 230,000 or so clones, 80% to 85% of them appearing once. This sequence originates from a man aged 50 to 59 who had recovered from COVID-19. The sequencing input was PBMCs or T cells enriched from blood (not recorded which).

CDR3 amino acids: CASTGTGEYYNEQFF. For the CDR3, the DNA is TGTGCCAGCACCGGGACAGGGGAATACTACAATGAGCAGTTCTTC. The chain couples TRBV9 to TRBJ2-1; 10 bases agree with TRBD1. The CDR3 extends over 15 amino acids. V was pared by 6 bases and J by 3 bases, with 6 bases of the junction left unmatched. Germline values: CDR1 SGDLS, CDR2 YYNGEE.